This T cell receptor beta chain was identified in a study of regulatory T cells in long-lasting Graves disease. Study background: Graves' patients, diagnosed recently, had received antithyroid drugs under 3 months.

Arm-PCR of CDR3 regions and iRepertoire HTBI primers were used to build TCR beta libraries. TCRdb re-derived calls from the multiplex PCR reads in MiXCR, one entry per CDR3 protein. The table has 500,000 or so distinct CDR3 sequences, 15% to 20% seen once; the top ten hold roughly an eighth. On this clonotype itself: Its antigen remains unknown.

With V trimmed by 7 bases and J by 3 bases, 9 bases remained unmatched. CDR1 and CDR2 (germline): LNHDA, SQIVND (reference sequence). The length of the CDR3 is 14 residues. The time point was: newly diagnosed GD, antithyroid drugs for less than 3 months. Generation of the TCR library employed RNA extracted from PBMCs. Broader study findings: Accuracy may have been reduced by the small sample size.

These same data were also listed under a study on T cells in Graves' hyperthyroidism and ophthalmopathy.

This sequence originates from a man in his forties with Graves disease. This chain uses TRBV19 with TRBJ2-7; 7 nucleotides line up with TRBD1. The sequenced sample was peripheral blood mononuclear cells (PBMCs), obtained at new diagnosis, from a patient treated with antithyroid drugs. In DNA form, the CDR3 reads TGTGCCAGTACTGACCGGGACAGAGACTACGAGCAGTACTTC. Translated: CASTDRDRDYEQYF.